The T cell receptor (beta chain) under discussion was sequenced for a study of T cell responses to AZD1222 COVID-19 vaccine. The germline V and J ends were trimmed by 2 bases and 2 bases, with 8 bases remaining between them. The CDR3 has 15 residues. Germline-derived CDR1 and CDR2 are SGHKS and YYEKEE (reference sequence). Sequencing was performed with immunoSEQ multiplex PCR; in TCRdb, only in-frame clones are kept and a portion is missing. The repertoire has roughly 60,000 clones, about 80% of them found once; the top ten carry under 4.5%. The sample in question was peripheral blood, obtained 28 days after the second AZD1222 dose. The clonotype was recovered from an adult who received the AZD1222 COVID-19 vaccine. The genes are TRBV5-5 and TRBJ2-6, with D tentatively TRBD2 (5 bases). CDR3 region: CASSFRGTGANVLTF. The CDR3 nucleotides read TGTGCCAGCAGCTTTAGAGGGACTGGGGCCAACGTCCTGACTTTC.